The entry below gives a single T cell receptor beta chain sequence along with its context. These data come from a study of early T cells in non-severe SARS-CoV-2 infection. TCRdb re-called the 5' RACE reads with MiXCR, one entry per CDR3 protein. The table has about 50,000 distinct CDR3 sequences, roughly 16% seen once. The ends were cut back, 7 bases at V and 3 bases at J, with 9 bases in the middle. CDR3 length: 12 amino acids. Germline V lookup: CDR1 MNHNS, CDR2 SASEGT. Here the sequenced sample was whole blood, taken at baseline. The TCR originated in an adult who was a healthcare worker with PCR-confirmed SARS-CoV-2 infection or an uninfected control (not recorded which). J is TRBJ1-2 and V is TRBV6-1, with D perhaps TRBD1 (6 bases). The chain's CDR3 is CASIRGDYGYTF. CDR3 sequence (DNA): TGTGCCAGCATCAGGGGAGACTATGGCTACACCTTC.